This T cell receptor beta chain was identified during a study of technical replicates of blood from four donors listed by TCRdb under 2017. Counted from cysteine to phenylalanine, this CDR3 has 14 amino acids. Only the CDR3 region is kept as DNA, spanning 42 bases read in frame from base 1. CDR1 and CDR2 (SEHNR, FQNEAQ) derive from the germline V gene (reference sequence). Unmatched junction bases come to 8, with V trimmed by 6 bases and J by 4 bases. Library preparation employed the immunoSEQ multiplex PCR assay. This immuneACCESS table, as held by TCRdb, lists in-frame sequences with V and J called but not all clones. Of the missing ones, under half trace to an unresolved V gene in checked studies; the others have no known cause. The sample profile shows roughly 71,000 clones; over 85% of them were found once. Together, the top ten hold approximately 0.4% of the sample. Turning to this clone: Its antigen has not been determined. The sample holds no much larger clone one base away, and base qualities are not on file.

The V gene is TRBV7-9 and the J gene is TRBJ1-2, with 7 bases matching TRBD1. The clonotype was recovered from a human donor in good health. Sample: T cells isolated from PBMCs. The nucleotides read TGTGCCAGCAGTCCAGGGGGTATTAGCTATGGCTACACCTTC. Its translation reads: CASSPGGISYGYTF. Reference TRBV7-9 and TRBJ1-2 proteins supply the regions before and after the CDR3; the full variable domain is: DTGVSQNPRHKITKRGQNVTFRCDPISEHNRLYWYRQTLGQGPEFLTYFQNEAQLEKSRLLSDRFSAERPKGSFSTLEIQRTEQGDSAMYLCASSPGGISYGYTFGSGTRLTVV.